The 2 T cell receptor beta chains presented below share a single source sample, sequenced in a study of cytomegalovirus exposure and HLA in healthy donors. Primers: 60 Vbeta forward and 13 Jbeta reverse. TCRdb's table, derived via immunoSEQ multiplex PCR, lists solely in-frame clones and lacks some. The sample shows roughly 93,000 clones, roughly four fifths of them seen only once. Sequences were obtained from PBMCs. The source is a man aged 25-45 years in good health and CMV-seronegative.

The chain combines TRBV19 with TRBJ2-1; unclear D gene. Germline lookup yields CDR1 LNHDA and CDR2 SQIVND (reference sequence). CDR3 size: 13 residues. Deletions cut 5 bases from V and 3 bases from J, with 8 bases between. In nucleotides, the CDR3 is TGTGCCAGTAGTCTCTTACTCTACAATGAGCAGTTCTTC. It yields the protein CASSLLLYNEQFF.

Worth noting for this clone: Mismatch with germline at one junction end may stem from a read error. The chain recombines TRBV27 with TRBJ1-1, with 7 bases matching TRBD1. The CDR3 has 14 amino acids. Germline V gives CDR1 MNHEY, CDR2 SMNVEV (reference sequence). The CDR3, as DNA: TGTGCCAGCAGTCTATCGACAGGGTACACTGAAGCTTTCTTT. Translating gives CASSLSTGYTEAFF.